This TCR beta chain was retrieved from a study of cytomegalovirus exposure and HLA in healthy donors. Per the germline V gene, CDR1 is KGHSH and CDR2 is LQKENI. CDR3 length equals 16 residues. The V and J ends lost 5 bases and 1 base respectively, with 15 bases between them. PCR was performed using 60 Vbeta and 13 Jbeta primers. Libraries were prepared by immunoSEQ multiplex PCR; TCRdb keeps only in-frame clonotypes and omits some of them. The table includes some 170,000 clones, roughly 72% detected once. This TCR was recovered from a woman between 40 and 55 years old in good health and CMV-seronegative. Sequencing was carried out using PBMCs. V and J are TRBV18 and TRBJ1-5; D is perhaps TRBD1 (5 bases). The CDR3, as DNA: TGTGCCAGCTCATCCCTTGGGGCGGCGAGCAATCAGCCCCAGCATTTT. This codes for CASSSLGAASNQPQHF. Based on the CDR3 plus reference TRBV18 and TRBJ1-5, the full variable domain is NAGVMQNPRHLVRRRGQEARLRCSPMKGHSHVYWYRQLPEEGLKFMVYLQKENIIDESGMPKERFSAEFPKEGPSILRIQQVVRGDSAAYFCASSSLGAASNQPQHFGDGTRLSIL.